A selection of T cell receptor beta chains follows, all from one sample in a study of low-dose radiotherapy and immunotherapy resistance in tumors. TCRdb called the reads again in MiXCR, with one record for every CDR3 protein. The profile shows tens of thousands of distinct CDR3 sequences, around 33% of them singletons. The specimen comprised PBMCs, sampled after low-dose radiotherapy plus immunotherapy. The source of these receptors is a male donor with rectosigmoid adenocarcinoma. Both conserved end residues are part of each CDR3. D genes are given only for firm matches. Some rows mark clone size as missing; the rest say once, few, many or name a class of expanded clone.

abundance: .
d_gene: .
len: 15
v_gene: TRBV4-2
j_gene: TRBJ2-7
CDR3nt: TGTGCCAGCAGCCAAGAGCCCGGGACCGCCTACGAGCAGTACTTC
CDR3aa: CASSQEPGTAYEQYF

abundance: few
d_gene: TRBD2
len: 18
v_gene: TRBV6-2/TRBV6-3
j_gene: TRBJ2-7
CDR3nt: TGTGCCAGCAGTTACTCGAAGACTAGCGACGAGTGGTCCTACGAGCAGTACTTC
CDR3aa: CASSYSKTSDEWSYEQYF

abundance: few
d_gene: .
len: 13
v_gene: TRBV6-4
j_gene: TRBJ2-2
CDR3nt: TGTGCCAGCAGTGACACGAATGCCGGGGAGCTGTTTTTT
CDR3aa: CASSDTNAGELFF

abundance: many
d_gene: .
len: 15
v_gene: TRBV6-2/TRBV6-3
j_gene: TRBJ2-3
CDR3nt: TGTGCCAGCAGCGGTCCGCGCGGAGGCACAGATACGCAGTATTTT
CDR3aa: CASSGPRGGTDTQYF

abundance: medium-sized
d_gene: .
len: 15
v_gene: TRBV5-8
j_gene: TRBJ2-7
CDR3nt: TGTGCCAGCAGCTTGGCCGTCACAGGCCAAAGCGAGCAGTACTTC
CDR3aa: CASSLAVTGQSEQYF

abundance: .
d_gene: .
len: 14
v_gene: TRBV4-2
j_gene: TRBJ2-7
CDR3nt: TGTGCCAGCAGCCAAGATACAGCCTCCTACGAGCAGTACTTC
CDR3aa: CASSQDTASYEQYF

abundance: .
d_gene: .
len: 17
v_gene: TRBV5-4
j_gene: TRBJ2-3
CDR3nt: TGTGCCAGCAGCCTGGCATTGAGGGGCGGTAGCACAGATACGCAGTATTTT
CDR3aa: CASSLALRGGSTDTQYF

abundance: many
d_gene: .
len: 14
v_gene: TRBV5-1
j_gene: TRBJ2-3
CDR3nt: TGCGCCAGCAGCTTGGGACAGCTCTTAGATACGCAGTATTTT
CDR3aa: CASSLGQLLDTQYF

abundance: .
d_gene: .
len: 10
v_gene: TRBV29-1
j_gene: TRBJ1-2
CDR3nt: TGCAGCGCATGGAAGGGGGGCTACACCTTC
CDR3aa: CSAWKGGYTF

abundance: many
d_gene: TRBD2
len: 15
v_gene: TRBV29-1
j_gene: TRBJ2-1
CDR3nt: TGCAGCGTCGACTTCGGAGCGGGAGCGGGAAGTGAGCAGTTCTTC
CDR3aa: CSVDFGAGAGSEQFF

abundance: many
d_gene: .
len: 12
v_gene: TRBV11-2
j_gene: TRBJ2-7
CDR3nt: TGTGCCAGCAGCTCAGCAGGGACCGAGCAGTACTTC
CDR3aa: CASSSAGTEQYF

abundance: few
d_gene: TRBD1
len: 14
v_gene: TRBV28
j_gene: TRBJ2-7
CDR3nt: TGTGCCAGCAGCCGGGACAGGGGGCTTTCCGAGCAGTACTTC
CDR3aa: CASSRDRGLSEQYF

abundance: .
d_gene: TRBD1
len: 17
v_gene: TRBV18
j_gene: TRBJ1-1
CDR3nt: TGTGCCAGCTCACCGGGACAGGGGTTTGTTGGGAGCACTGAAGCTTTCTTT
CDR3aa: CASSPGQGFVGSTEAFF

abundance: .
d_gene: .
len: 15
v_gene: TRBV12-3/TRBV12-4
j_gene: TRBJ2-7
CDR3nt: TGTGCCAGCAGCTTGGGGGCGGGGCAAACCTACGAGCAGTACTTC
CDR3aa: CASSLGAGQTYEQYF

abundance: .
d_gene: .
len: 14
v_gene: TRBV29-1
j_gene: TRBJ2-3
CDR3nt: TGCAGCGCAGAAAGGATGACGGGCACAGATACGCAGTATTTT
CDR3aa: CSAERMTGTDTQYF

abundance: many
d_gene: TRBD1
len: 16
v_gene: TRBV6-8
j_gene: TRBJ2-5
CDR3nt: TGTGCCAGCAGTTACACGGCCCGGGACAGCCAAGAGACCCAGTACTTC
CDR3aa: CASSYTARDSQETQYF

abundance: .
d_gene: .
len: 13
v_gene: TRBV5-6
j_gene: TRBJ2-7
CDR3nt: TGTGCCAGCAGCTTCTCACTCTCCTACGAGCAGTACTTC
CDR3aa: CASSFSLSYEQYF

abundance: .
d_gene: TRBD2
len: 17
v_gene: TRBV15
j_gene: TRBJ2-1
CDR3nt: TGTGCCACCAGCAGAGACCCAACTAGCGGCTCCTACAATGAGCAGTTCTTC
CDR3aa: CATSRDPTSGSYNEQFF

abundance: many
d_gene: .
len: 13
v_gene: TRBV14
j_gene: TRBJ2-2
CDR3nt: TGTGCCAGCAGCCAGGGTTACACCGGGGAGCTGTTTTTT
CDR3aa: CASSQGYTGELFF

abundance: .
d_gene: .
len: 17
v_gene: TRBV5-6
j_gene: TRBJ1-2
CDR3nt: TGTGCCAGCAGGCCTCGTGAGGAGACAGGCGCCCCGCGCGGCTACACCTTC
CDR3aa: CASRPREETGAPRGYTF

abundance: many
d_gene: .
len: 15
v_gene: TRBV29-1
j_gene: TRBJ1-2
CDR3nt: TGCAGCGTTGAGTCTAGCTCAGGGGCCAGCGGGGGCTACACCTTC
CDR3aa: CSVESSSGASGGYTF